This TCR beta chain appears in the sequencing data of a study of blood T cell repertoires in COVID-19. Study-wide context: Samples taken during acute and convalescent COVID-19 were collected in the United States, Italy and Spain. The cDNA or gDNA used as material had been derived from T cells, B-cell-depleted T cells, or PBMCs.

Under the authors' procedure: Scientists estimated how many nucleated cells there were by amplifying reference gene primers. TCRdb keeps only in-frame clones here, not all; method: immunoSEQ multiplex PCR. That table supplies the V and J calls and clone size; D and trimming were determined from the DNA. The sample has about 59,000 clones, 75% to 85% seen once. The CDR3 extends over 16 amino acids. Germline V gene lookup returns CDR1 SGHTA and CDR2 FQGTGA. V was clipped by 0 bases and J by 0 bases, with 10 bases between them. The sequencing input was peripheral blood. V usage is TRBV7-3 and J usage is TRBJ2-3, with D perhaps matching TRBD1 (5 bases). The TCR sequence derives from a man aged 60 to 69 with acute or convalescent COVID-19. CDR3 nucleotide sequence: TGTGCCAGCAGCTTAACCAGGGCCTCTAGCACAGATACGCAGTATTTT. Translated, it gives CASSLTRASSTDTQYF.